Each of the 28 T cell receptor beta chains below was sequenced from the same sample in a study of cytomegalovirus exposure and HLA in healthy donors. Both 60 Vbeta primers and 13 Jbeta primers went into the PCR. Produced via immunoSEQ multiplex PCR; TCRdb's table is partial and in-frame only. The table shows over 150,000 clones, with more than 60% occurring only once. The specimen was PBMCs. The source is a woman younger than 45 in good health and CMV-seropositive.

The CDR3 nucleotides read TGTGCCAGCTGGGACATGAACACTGAAGCTTTCTTT. Protein product: CASWDMNTEAFF. The chain is built from TRBV28 and TRBJ1-1, with D perhaps matching TRBD1 (6 bases). CDR1 and CDR2 (germline): MDHEN, SYDVKM. The CDR3 sequence is 12 residues long. The V end was cut by 8 bases, the J end by 0 bases, with 7 bases between.

The chain carries TRBV6-5 and TRBJ1-1; a possible D gene is TRBD1 (6 bases). In germline, CDR1 is MNHEY, CDR2 SVGAGI. Trimming shortened V by 4 bases and J by 3 bases, and 12 bases separated the two germline ends. The CDR3 totals 14 residues. The CDR3 region has the DNA TGTGCCAGCAGTTCCCGGGACACACACACTGAAGCTTTCTTT. It specifies CASSSRDTHTEAFF.

The gene calls are TRBV9 and TRBJ1-4, with D perhaps matching TRBD1 (6 bases). V lost 3 bases to trimming and J lost 4 bases, with 7 bases between them. Germline CDR1 and CDR2: SGDLS and YYNGEE. CDR3 length: 13 residues. CDR3 DNA: TGTGCCAGCAGCGGACAGGTTAATGAAAAACTGTTTTTT. It codes for CASSGQVNEKLFF.

This chain connects TRBV30 to TRBJ1-1, with D possibly matching TRBD1 (5 bases). In germline, CDR1 is GTSNPN, CDR2 SVGIG (reference sequence). Trimming stripped 0 bases from V and 8 bases from J, with 19 bases between. CDR3 size: 15 residues. CDR3 sequence reads: CAWSVQDSGGEEAFF. The DNA of the CDR3 is TGTGCCTGGAGTGTTCAGGACTCGGGGGGGGAGGAAGCTTTCTTT.

V usage is TRBV21-1 and J usage is TRBJ1-3; TRBD1 is the table's D call and was not checked against the DNA. TRBV21-1 is a documented pseudogene. CDR3 length: 19 residues. In DNA form, the CDR3 reads TGTGCCAGCAGCAAAGCGGGCGACAGGGTCAGCTTCTCTGGAAACACCATATATTTT. Translating it yields CASSKAGDRVSFSGNTIYF.

This chain joins TRBV29-1 and TRBJ1-1; 8 bases align to TRBD1. CDR1 is SQVTM and CDR2 is ANQGSEA in the germline V gene. The CDR3 spans 13 residues. CDR3: CRGDRGMNTEAFF. CDR3 in DNA: TGCAGGGGTGACAGGGGCATGAACACTGAAGCTTTCTTT.

The CDR3 is CASSFIEGRNEQFF. CDR3 coding DNA: TGTGCCAGCAGTTTCATTGAGGGGAGGAATGAGCAGTTCTTC. The chain combines TRBV27 with TRBJ2-1, with a weak D call TRBD2 (6 bases). Germline V gene lookup returns CDR1 MNHEY and CDR2 SMNVEV (reference sequence). This CDR3 is 14 amino acids long. The V end lost 3 bases, the J end lost 7 bases, and 13 bases lay between the germline ends.

CDR3 residues: CASTEMGATADTQYF. The CDR3 DNA reads as TGCGCCAGCACCGAGATGGGGGCTACGGCAGATACGCAGTATTTT. The chain employs TRBV5-1 and TRBJ2-3, with D perhaps matching TRBD1 (6 bases). Per the germline V gene, CDR1 is SGHRS and CDR2 is YFSETQ. The CDR3 spans 15 residues. The V and J ends lost 6 bases and 4 bases respectively, with 18 bases between them.

The chain combines TRBV7-9 with TRBJ1-2; maybe TRBD1 (6 bases). The germline V gene has CDR1 SEHNR and CDR2 FQNEAQ (reference sequence). Trimming pared 5 bases from V and 2 bases from J, leaving 15 bases between. This CDR3 contains 15 residues. As DNA, the CDR3 is TGTGCCAGCAGCCCCCGACAGGCCGTCAACTATGGCTACACCTTC. Translating gives CASSPRQAVNYGYTF.

The V call is TRBV15, the J call TRBJ1-4; no clear D gene. The germline V gene encodes CDR1 LNHNV and CDR2 YYDKDF (reference sequence). The V end lost 5 bases, the J end lost 7 bases, and 20 bases lay between the germline ends. The CDR3 sequence is 16 residues long. The CDR3 region is CATSFGGEGPSEKLFF. The CDR3 DNA reads TGTGCCACCAGCTTTGGAGGTGAAGGCCCGAGTGAAAAACTGTTTTTT.

This clone was detected once. The chain employs TRBV28 and TRBJ1-4, with 7 bases that match TRBD1. CDR1 and CDR2 (germline): MDHEN, SYDVKM. The CDR3 length is 16 residues. V trimming: 0 bases; J trimming: 4 bases; junction bases outside the gene matches: 5. The CDR3 loop is CASSLWGQTVNEKLFF. CDR3 bases: TGTGCCAGCAGTTTATGGGGACAGACGGTTAATGAAAAACTGTTTTTT.

This clone was counted only a few times. V usage is TRBV5-1 and J usage is TRBJ1-2; 7 bases fit TRBD1. The V and J ends lost 3 bases and 3 bases, in that order; junction bases with no gene match: 8. The CDR3 contains 15 residues. Germline-derived CDR1 and CDR2 are SGHRS and YFSETQ. CDR3 protein: CASSSKQGFDYGYTF. The CDR3 DNA is TGCGCCAGCAGCTCAAAACAGGGGTTTGACTATGGCTACACCTTC.

Points on this clone: Other DNA sequences in the same sample also yield this CDR3. The rearrangement joins TRBV11-2 to TRBJ1-2; D is undetermined. The CDR3 extends over 12 amino acids. The V end was cut by 5 bases, the J end by 1 base, with 5 bases between. Germline CDR1 reads SGHAT; CDR2 reads FQNNGV. CDR3 protein: CASSRSNYGYTF. The CDR3 nucleotides read TGTGCCAGCAGCCGTAGTAACTATGGCTACACCTTC.

V gene TRBV4-1 combines with J gene TRBJ2-1; TRBD2 aligns across 10 bases. Trimming removed 4 bases from V and 0 bases from J; junction bases left unmatched: 6. CDR1 MGHRA and CDR2 YSYEKL come from the germline V gene. This CDR3 is built from 17 residues. CDR3 loop: CASSPGTSASSYNEQFF. For the CDR3, the DNA is TGCGCCAGCAGCCCCGGGACTAGCGCCAGCTCCTACAATGAGCAGTTCTTC.

The V call is TRBV7-8, the J call TRBJ2-1, with D possibly matching TRBD2 (5 bases). Germline V gives CDR1 SGHVS, CDR2 FQNEAQ. The CDR3 sequence is 15 residues long. V was shortened by 5 bases and J by 5 bases, with 16 bases between the two germline ends. CDR3 DNA: TGTGCCAGCAGCCCCCCGGCGAGGGCAAACAATGAGCAGTTCTTC. Protein sequence: CASSPPARANNEQFF. Based on the CDR3 plus reference TRBV7-8 and TRBJ2-1, the full variable domain is GAGVSQSPRYKVAKRGQDVALRCDPISGHVSLFWYQQALGQGPEFLTYFQNEAQLDKSGLPSDRFFAERPEGSVSTLKIQRTQQEDSAVYLCASSPPARANNEQFFGPGTRLTVL.

This clone was observed a handful of times. CDR3 bases: TGTGCTAGTGGTCCGCGGGGGACAGGCGACACTGAAGCTTTCTTT. It is translated as CASGPRGTGDTEAFF. This chain uses TRBV12-5 with TRBJ1-1, with 8 nucleotides matching TRBD1. The CDR3 runs 15 residues. V was pared by 5 bases and J by 3 bases, with 8 bases of the junction left unmatched. CDR1 and CDR2 from the germline V gene are LGHNT and FRNRAP.

This clone was seen a few times. This chain links TRBV6-1 with TRBJ1-4; D gene unclear. The CDR3 totals 14 residues. The germline V and J ends were trimmed by 7 bases and 1 base, with 10 bases remaining between them. Germline CDR1 is MNHNS and CDR2 is SASEGT. The CDR3 here is CASIARETNEKLFF. CDR3 nucleotide sequence: TGTGCCAGCATTGCACGGGAAACTAATGAAAAACTGTTTTTT.

The chain joins TRBV5-1 to TRBJ1-3; D is uncertain. Germline CDR1 and CDR2: SGHRS and YFSETQ. Trimming stripped 2 bases from V and 1 base from J, with 10 bases between. This CDR3 has 15 residues. CDR3 sequence: CASSLVSGSGNTIYF. In nucleotides, the CDR3 is TGCGCCAGCAGCTTAGTTTCGGGGTCTGGAAACACCATATATTTT.

The chain combines TRBV11-3 with TRBJ2-7, with 8 bases fitting TRBD1. The germline V gene encodes CDR1 SGHNT and CDR2 YENEEA. V was pared by 3 bases and J by 2 bases, with 6 bases of the junction left unmatched. CDR3 length: 15 amino acids. CDR3 protein: CASSFGPGQAYEQYF. CDR3 sequence (DNA): TGTGCCAGCAGCTTTGGGCCGGGACAGGCCTACGAGCAGTACTTC.

This clone was seen more than once but under ten times. The rearrangement uses TRBV28 and TRBJ2-3; 8 nucleotides agree with TRBD1. Germline V lookup: CDR1 MDHEN, CDR2 SYDVKM. The CDR3 length is 18 residues. After removal of 3 bases from V and 8 bases from J, the junction contained 19 bases not matched to a gene. CDR3 DNA: TGTGCCAGCAGTTTCTCCAGTTTGGACAGGGAGGAGGTCGGTACGCAGTATTTT. Translated: CASSFSSLDREEVGTQYF.

The chain employs TRBV20-1 and TRBJ2-3; D not certain. The V gene lost 3 bases and the J gene lost 2 bases, with 3 bases spanning the gap. The CDR3 is 11 amino acids. Germline CDR1 DFQATT, CDR2 SNEGSKA (reference sequence). The CDR3 reads CSASHTDTQYF. The CDR3 DNA reads as TGCAGTGCTAGCCACACAGATACGCAGTATTTT.

This clone was counted a single time. The genes are TRBV5-8 and TRBJ2-4; 7 bases fit TRBD2. Germline trimming cut 4 bases from V and 8 bases from J; bases unmatched to any gene: 9. This CDR3 comprises 14 residues. Per the germline V gene, CDR1 is SGHTS and CDR2 is YDEGEE. DNA for the CDR3: TGTGCCAGCAGCCCAGCGGGGTTGGGTGACATTCAGTACTTC. Translated: CASSPAGLGDIQYF.

The genes are TRBV5-4 and TRBJ2-7; 7 nucleotides match TRBD1. Germline CDR1 is SGHNT and CDR2 is YYREEE (reference sequence). This CDR3 has 14 residues. V gave up 2 bases and J gave up 6 bases; unmatched junction bases: 8. The CDR3 DNA reads as TGTGCCAGCAGCTTCTCCGGGACAGTCAGCGAGCAGTACTTC. It encodes CASSFSGTVSEQYF.

The genes are TRBV10-3 and TRBJ2-7; tentative D call: TRBD1 (5 bases). Germline loops: CDR1 ENHRY, CDR2 SYGVKD. This CDR3 contains 15 residues. Trimming removed 2 bases from V and 2 bases from J, with 13 bases in between. CDR3 residues: CAISETRVSPYEQYF. The CDR3 DNA sequence: TGTGCCATCAGTGAGACCAGGGTATCCCCCTACGAGCAGTACTTC.

The chain employs TRBV28 and TRBJ1-4, with a tentative D call TRBD1 (5 bases). Deletions cut 4 bases from V and 7 bases from J, with 13 bases between. Germline V gene sequence: CDR1 MDHEN, CDR2 SYDVKM. There are 14 residues in the CDR3. The CDR3 coding sequence is TGTGCCAGCAGTTCGGGGGGGGGAGGTGAAAAACTGTTTTTT. This translates into CASSSGGGGEKLFF.

The CDR3 nucleotides read TGTGCCTGGAGTGGGGGGAGGGCCCAATGGGAGCAGTACTTC. It yields the protein CAWSGGRAQWEQYF. The chain couples TRBV30 to TRBJ2-7, with 7 bases aligning to TRBD2. Germline V gene sequence: CDR1 GTSNPN, CDR2 SVGIG (reference sequence). V dropped 1 base and J dropped 7; count of bases not matched to a gene: 10. This CDR3 has 14 amino acids. Supplemented by reference TRBV30 and TRBJ2-7, the full variable domain reads SQTIHQWPATLVQPVGSPLSLECTVEGTSNPNLYWYRQAAGRGLQLLFYSVGIGQISSEVPQNLSASRPQDRQFILSSKKLLLSDSGFYLCAWSGGRAQWEQYFGPGTRLTVT.

This chain connects TRBV6-6 to TRBJ1-5; perhaps TRBD1 as D (5 bases). Looked up from germline, CDR1 is MNHNY and CDR2 is SVGAGI (reference sequence). The CDR3 is 12 residues long. Trimming pared 7 bases from V and 9 bases from J, leaving 13 bases between. CDR3 sequence (DNA): TGTGCCAGCAATTTGGGGGGAGGGCCCCAGCATTTT. Its protein is CASNLGGGPQHF.

The rearrangement joins TRBV27 to TRBJ2-5, with D maybe TRBD2 (6 bases). The germline gives CDR1 MNHEY, CDR2 SMNVEV (reference sequence). The CDR3 contains 14 residues. V was cut by 5 bases and J by 5 bases, with 15 bases left in between. CDR3 amino acids: CASSPGGMKETQYF. CDR3 coding DNA: TGTGCCAGCAGTCCCGGCGGGATGAAGGAGACCCAGTACTTC.